The 5 T cell receptor beta chains below all came from one sample that was sequenced in a study of OX40 agonist ivuxolimab in advanced cancers. The assay was immunoSEQ multiplex PCR, and TCRdb's table has in-frame clones only and misses some. In the table there are just over 45,000 clones, 85% to 95% of which are singletons. The sample here was CD4+ or CD8+ T cells sorted from blood, taken in a trial of the OX40 agonist ivuxolimab. These receptors originate from an adult with an advanced solid tumor such as melanoma, head and neck, liver or kidney cancer.

The chain recombines TRBV15 with TRBJ1-5; no reliable D call. This CDR3 region has 15 residues. Germline values: CDR1 LNHNV, CDR2 YYDKDF (reference sequence). V lost 1 base and J 4 bases, leaving 11 bases between the germline ends. The CDR3 DNA follows: TGTGCCACCAGCAGAGGGGCCGGGGAGAATCAGCCCCAGCATTTT. This translates into CATSRGAGENQPQHF.

The chain recombines TRBV5-5 with TRBJ2-1; no firm D call. CDR1 and CDR2 (germline): SGHKS, YYEKEE (reference sequence). The CDR3 is 16 amino acids. Trimming removed 1 base from V and 2 bases from J, with 13 bases in between. CDR3 in amino acids: CASSLSTRVPYNEQFF. In nucleotides, the CDR3 is TGTGCCAGCAGCTTGTCGACTCGGGTCCCCTACAATGAGCAGTTCTTC.

V and J are TRBV7-3 and TRBJ2-1; D remains unclear. V shed 2 bases and J shed 0 bases, with 8 bases lying between them. The germline gives CDR1 SGHTA, CDR2 FQGTGA. The CDR3 has 15 amino acids. The CDR3 nucleotides are TGTGCCAGCAGCTTATACGAGAGCTCCTACAATGAGCAGTTCTTC. Its protein product is CASSLYESSYNEQFF.

The chain carries TRBV11-2 and TRBJ2-7, with 8 bases that match TRBD1. CDR1 is SGHAT, CDR2 FQNNGV, per germline. This CDR3 spans 15 amino acids. Losses at the gene ends were 5 bases for V and 0 bases for J; bases not matched to a gene: 6. The CDR3 nucleotides read TGTGCCAGCAGCCCTCGGACAGGGAGCTCCTACGAGCAGTACTTC. Translating it yields CASSPRTGSSYEQYF.

The chain is built from TRBV27 and TRBJ2-1; 12 bases are shared with TRBD2. Losses at the gene ends were 7 bases for V and 4 bases for J; bases not matched to a gene: 8. The CDR3 covers 16 residues. In germline, CDR1 is MNHEY, CDR2 SMNVEV (reference sequence). The CDR3 nucleotides read TGTGCCAGCACCCCCAGGCTAGCGGGAGGGTACAATGAGCAGTTCTTC. Protein: CASTPRLAGGYNEQFF.